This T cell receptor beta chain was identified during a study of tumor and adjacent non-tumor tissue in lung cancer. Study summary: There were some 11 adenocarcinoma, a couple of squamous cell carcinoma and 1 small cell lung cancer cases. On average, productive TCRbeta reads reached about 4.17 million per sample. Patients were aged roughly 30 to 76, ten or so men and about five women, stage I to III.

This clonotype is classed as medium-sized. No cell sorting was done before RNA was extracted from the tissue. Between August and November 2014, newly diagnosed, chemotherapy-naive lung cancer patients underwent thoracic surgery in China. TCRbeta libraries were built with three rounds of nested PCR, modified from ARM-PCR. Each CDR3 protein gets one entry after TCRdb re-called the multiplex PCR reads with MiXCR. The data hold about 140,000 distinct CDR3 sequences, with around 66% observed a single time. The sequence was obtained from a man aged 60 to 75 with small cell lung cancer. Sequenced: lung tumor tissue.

CDR3 coding DNA: TGTGCCAGCAGTGAACGGTGGGACGGAGCTTGGCCCCAGCATTTT. As protein: CASSERWDGAWPQHF. This chain links TRBV6-1 with TRBJ1-5, with TRBD1 as a possible D gene (5 bases). The CDR3 consists of 15 residues. V was pared by 2 bases and J by 9 bases, with 17 bases between. Germline assignment: CDR1 MNHNS and CDR2 SASEGT.